Sequencing of this TCR beta chain was carried out in a study of T cell responses to AZD1222 COVID-19 vaccine. General observations from the study: Of the AZD1222 recipients, only five to seven were seropositive at baseline.

As to this clone: Its matching antigen is unknown.

In germline, CDR1 is SGHNT, CDR2 YENEEA. The CDR3 is 15 amino acids. Trimming took off 3 bases at V and 7 bases at J, with 13 bases between the two ends. Sequencing was performed with immunoSEQ multiplex PCR; in TCRdb, only in-frame clones are kept and a portion is missing. The sample lists approximately 70,000 clones, 85% occurring once. The clonotype originates from an adult in good health. Specimen: peripheral blood, collected on day 0 of AZD1222 vaccination. This sequence joins TRBV11-3 and TRBJ1-6, with a weak D call TRBD1 (6 bases). CDR3 DNA sequence: TGTGCCAGCAGCTTCCTCGGACAGAAAAATTCACCCCTCCACTTT. Its translation: CASSFLGQKNSPLHF.